This T cell receptor beta chain was identified during a study of shared clonotypes between healthy human individuals. Assay execution took place at the deep level. Genomic DNA from each subset was divided evenly over several immunoSEQ plates. The protocol was immunoSEQ multiplex PCR, while the TCRdb copy is restricted to in-frame clones and leaves out a portion. Among about 2,500,000 clones listed, over 85% were seen once. Study-level results: All-four-donor shared clonotypes had higher generation probabilities than non-shared clonotypes did. It was observed that about 5% of naive CD4 clonotypes were shared across a few donors.

In the case of this clone: The antigen is unknown. The same CDR3 also results from other DNA sequences found in this sample.

This receptor was identified in a man between 18 and 35 years old in good health. Sample: naive CD4+ T cells sorted from blood. The subset was: CD45RA+ positively selected.

CDR3 amino acids: CASRDRDNQPQHF. The CDR3 DNA sequence: TGTGCCAGCAGAGACAGGGATAATCAGCCCCAGCATTTT. The rearrangement links TRBV6-1 to TRBJ1-5; 7 nucleotides line up with TRBD1. CDR3 length: 13 amino acids. J lost 4 bases, V lost 6 bases, and 3 bases had no gene match. From germline, CDR1 is MNHNS and CDR2 SASEGT.